This T cell receptor beta chain was profiled in a study of blood T cell repertoires in COVID-19. Overall study context: Researchers got acute and convalescent COVID-19 samples from the United States, Italy and Spain. PBMCs, B-cell-depleted T cells, or T cells were the source of the cDNA or gDNA that made up the material.

In the original processing: Using reference gene primer amplification, nucleated cell counts were estimated. The data were produced by immunoSEQ multiplex PCR, yet TCRdb's version contains in-frame clones alone and is incomplete. V and J calls and clone size are given by that table; D and trimming were obtained from the DNA. The table includes about 73,000 clones, roughly four fifths detected once. CDR1 is SQVTM, CDR2 ANQGSEA, per germline. The CDR3 is 13 residues long. The ends were cut back, 7 bases at V and 1 base at J, with 13 bases in the middle. The source is a woman aged 55-69 years with acute or convalescent COVID-19. The chain employs TRBV29-1 and TRBJ1-1, with D possibly being TRBD1 (5 bases). The material sequenced was peripheral blood. In nucleotides, the CDR3 is TGCAGCGCTTGGGGGAGGGGGAACACTGAAGCTTTCTTT. Protein product: CSAWGRGNTEAFF.